Below, one T cell receptor (beta chain) is given with its context. Its antigen is not known. This specimen belongs to a study of blood T cells in healthy people across ages. Broader study findings: Lack of knowledge of donor CMV status possibly confounded expanded clonotype changes. Across the age range, TCR beta diversity per million T cells fell in a roughly linear way.

Total RNA was isolated from each sample in quantities of at least 5 micrograms. V lost 6 bases to trimming and J lost 5 bases, with 17 bases between them. CDR1 is DFQATT and CDR2 is SNEGSKA in the germline V gene (reference sequence). This CDR3 has 14 residues. For the second PCR, which ran for roughly 6 to 11 cycles, a sample-barcoded 5' primer and a J-beta primer mix were used. Every cDNA molecule carried a tag from a template-switch adaptor bearing 12 random nucleotides. TCRdb re-called the 5' RACE reads with MiXCR, one entry per CDR3 protein. The sample consists of 550,000 to 650,000 distinct CDR3 sequences, approximately 30% of them appearing once.

Sequences were obtained from blood. The V gene is TRBV20-1, the J gene TRBJ2-1; D is unclear. The receptor was isolated from a woman of 80 years or more in good health. Here the CDR3 reads CSAIHWAWDNEQFF. The CDR3 DNA reads TGCAGTGCCATCCATTGGGCCTGGGACAATGAGCAGTTCTTC.